This entry lists 18 T cell receptor beta chains sequenced from one sample in a study of blood T cell repertoires in COVID-19 (dated by TCRdb to 2019 to 2021). The library was made by the immunoSEQ multiplex PCR assay. Entries here come from immuneACCESS through TCRdb and include only in-frame sequences with V and J called. Some clones fail to appear in such tables; in the studies checked, an unresolved V gene covers under half of the shortfall, and the cause of the remainder is unknown. This sample comprises 450,000 or so clones, roughly 89% of them detected only once. In total, the top ten clones hold around 0.92% of the sample. Sequenced input: peripheral blood. The receptors originated from a man aged 18 to 30 with COVID-19, enrolled during active disease.

The V and J genes are TRBV2 and TRBJ2-7, with 9 bases matching TRBD1. The CDR3 length is 15 residues. Germline V gene sequence: CDR1 SNHLY, CDR2 FYNNEI. V was pared by 6 bases and J by 3 bases, with 9 bases of the junction left unmatched. The CDR3 loop reads CASRPRPGQGYEQYF. CDR3 coding DNA: TGTGCCAGCAGACCGCGACCGGGACAGGGCTACGAGCAGTACTTC.

The rearrangement uses TRBV6-5 and TRBJ1-1; TRBD1 might be the D (6 bases). Trimming cost V 6 bases and J 3 bases, with 14 bases left between them. Looked up from germline, CDR1 is MNHEY and CDR2 is SVGAGI. CDR3 length: 14 amino acids. The CDR3 sequence is CASRPRGAYTEAFF. In nucleotides, the CDR3 is TGTGCCAGCAGGCCTCGGGGGGCGTACACTGAAGCTTTCTTT.

This clone was observed a handful of times. The gene calls are TRBV11-2 and TRBJ2-4; TRBD1 might be the D (5 bases). Germline V lookup: CDR1 SGHAT, CDR2 FQNNGV. This CDR3 spans 17 amino acids. Trimming cost V 3 bases and J 1 base, with 16 bases left between them. CDR3 sequence reads: CASSFRQGILAKNIQYF. CDR3 in DNA: TGTGCCAGCAGCTTCCGGCAGGGCATACTCGCCAAAAACATTCAGTACTTC.

For the CDR3, the DNA is TGTGCCAGCAGCCAAGAGAGGATTTCATATGGCTACACCTTC. This sequence encodes CASSQERISYGYTF. This chain connects TRBV4-2 to TRBJ1-2; no reliable D call. Per the germline V gene, CDR1 is LGHNA and CDR2 is YNFKEQ. The CDR3 is made up of 14 amino acids. V lost 0 bases, J lost 5 bases, and 10 bases lay in between.

This chain links TRBV6-2 or TRBV6-3 with TRBJ2-5; the match to TRBD2 covers 14 bases. Germline lookup yields CDR1 MNHEY and CDR2 SVGEGT. The CDR3 spans 15 residues. Germline trimming cut 4 bases from V and 4 bases from J; bases unmatched to any gene: 2. This CDR3 is CASSWTSGGRETQYF. CDR3 DNA sequence: TGTGCCAGCAGTTGGACTAGCGGGGGGAGAGAGACCCAGTACTTC.

This clone was seen just once. The chain has TRBV15 and TRBJ1-2, with D perhaps matching TRBD1 (6 bases). V was shortened by 1 base and J by 5 bases, with 17 bases between the two germline ends. The CDR3 covers 16 residues. CDR1 LNHNV and CDR2 YYDKDF come from the germline V gene (reference sequence). CDR3 in amino acids: CATSRGVTGRWYGYTF. The CDR3 DNA sequence: TGTGCCACCAGCAGAGGAGTAACAGGGAGATGGTATGGCTACACCTTC.

The chain joins TRBV5-6 to TRBJ2-7; 10 bases match TRBD2. The CDR3 sequence is 15 residues long. V shed 3 bases and J 2 bases; nucleotides not matched to a gene: 5. Germline V gene data show CDR1 as SGHDT and CDR2 as YYEEEE. This CDR3 is CASSSLAGVTYEQYF. The CDR3 DNA reads TGTGCCAGCAGCTCGCTAGCGGGGGTTACCTACGAGCAGTACTTC.

The rearrangement uses TRBV15 and TRBJ2-1, with 7 bases lining up with TRBD1. Looked up from germline, CDR1 is LNHNV and CDR2 is YYDKDF (reference sequence). The CDR3 has 15 residues. Losses at the gene ends were 2 bases for V and 4 bases for J; bases not matched to a gene: 5. The CDR3 loop is CATSRLGQNYNEQFF. As DNA, the CDR3 is TGTGCCACCAGCAGACTGGGACAGAATTACAATGAGCAGTTCTTC. Filled out from reference TRBV15 and TRBJ2-1, the complete variable domain reads DAMVIQNPRYQVTQFGKPVTLSCSQTLNHNVMYWYQQKSSQAPKLLFHYYDKDFNNEADTPDNFQSRRPNTSFCFLDIRSPGLGDTAMYLCATSRLGQNYNEQFFGPGTRLTVL.

The chain links TRBV13 to TRBJ2-3; TRBD2 matches at 12 bases. Losses at the gene ends were 4 bases for V and 6 bases for J; bases not matched to a gene: 8. The CDR3 is 16 residues long. CDR1 is PRHDT and CDR2 is FYEKMQ in the germline V gene (reference sequence). In DNA, the CDR3 is TGTGCCAGCAGCTCCGGACTAGCGGGGCTCGCGGATACGCAGTATTTT. It yields the protein CASSSGLAGLADTQYF.

A single count supports this clone. J is TRBJ2-5 and V is TRBV4-1; 8 bases agree with TRBD2. From germline, CDR1 is MGHRA and CDR2 YSYEKL. CDR3 length: 16 amino acids. V shed 2 bases and J 2 bases; nucleotides not matched to a gene: 7. Written as DNA, the CDR3 is TGCGCCAGCAGCCAAACTCCGGGGGGGAGGCAAGAGACCCAGTACTTC. Translation: CASSQTPGGRQETQYF.

This sequence joins TRBV6-1 and TRBJ2-5, with 7 positions matching TRBD1. The junction had 8 bases not matched to a gene; V was cut back by 2 bases and J by 5 bases. There are 15 residues in the CDR3. CDR1 is MNHNS and CDR2 is SASEGT in the germline V gene. The CDR3, as DNA: TGTGCCAGCAGTGAACCTGGGACAGCTCGGGAGACCCAGTACTTC. Translation: CASSEPGTARETQYF.

V is TRBV5-1 and J is TRBJ1-1; D is perhaps TRBD1 (5 bases). V was cut by 3 bases and J by 4 bases, with 16 bases left in between. The germline V gene has CDR1 SGHRS and CDR2 YFSETQ. The CDR3 totals 15 residues. The CDR3 is CASSWGHVDGTEAFF. As DNA, the CDR3 is TGCGCCAGCAGCTGGGGCCATGTGGATGGCACTGAAGCTTTCTTT.

The rearrangement links TRBV21-1 to TRBJ1-5; the listed D gene, TRBD1, was not tested against the DNA. TRBV21-1 is designated a pseudogene. The CDR3 is 12 residues long. CDR3 amino acids: CAGAAGGQPQHF. CDR3 sequence (DNA): TGTGCCGGGGCGGCAGGGGGCCAGCCCCAGCATTTT.

V gene TRBV12-3 or TRBV12-4 combines with J gene TRBJ2-7; tentative D call: TRBD1 (5 bases). The germline V and J ends were trimmed by 5 bases and 0 bases, with 8 bases remaining between them. This CDR3 spans 13 amino acids. The CDR3 loop reads CASSQGSSYEQYF. CDR3 nucleotides: TGTGCCAGCAGTCAGGGTAGCTCCTACGAGCAGTACTTC.

This sequence joins TRBV12-5 and TRBJ2-6; no definite D call. Trimming shortened V by 7 bases and J by 1 base, and 5 bases separated the two germline ends. The CDR3 runs to 13 residues. Germline CDR1 LGHNT, CDR2 FRNRAP. As DNA, the CDR3 is TGTGCTAGTGCCCTTTCTGGGGCCAACGTCCTGACTTTC. Residues: CASALSGANVLTF.

The V call is TRBV5-1, the J call TRBJ1-3; D is unresolved. Germline CDR1 SGHRS, CDR2 YFSETQ. Trimming shortened V by 4 bases and J by 1 base, and 12 bases separated the two germline ends. CDR3 length: 15 amino acids. This chain's CDR3 is CASSPGSVSGNTIYF. The CDR3 DNA sequence: TGCGCCAGCAGCCCCGGGTCAGTATCTGGAAACACCATATATTTT.

The V gene is TRBV27, the J gene TRBJ1-4; D uncertain. There are 17 residues in the CDR3. Between the trimmed V and J ends, which lost 10 bases and 0 bases, there was a span of 21 bases. Germline V lookup: CDR1 MNHEY, CDR2 SMNVEV (reference sequence). The CDR3 loop reads CATSRRATRATNEKLFF. The CDR3 bases are TGTGCCACCTCTAGACGAGCCACGCGAGCAACTAATGAAAAACTGTTTTTT. Together with reference TRBV27 and TRBJ1-4, the CDR3 gives the full variable domain: EAQVTQNPRYLITVTGKKLTVTCSQNMNHEYMSWYRQDPGLGLRQIYYSMNVEVTDKGDVPEGYKVSRKEKRNFPLILESPSPNQTSLYFCATSRRATRATNEKLFFGSGTQLSVL.

The rearrangement uses TRBV7-8 and TRBJ2-7; the D is unclear. CDR3 length equals 13 residues. Between the trimmed V and J ends, which lost 0 bases and 6 bases, there was a span of 9 bases. The germline gives CDR1 SGHVS, CDR2 FQNEAQ. The CDR3 loop is CASSLATPGEQYF. The CDR3 nucleotides are TGTGCCAGCAGCTTAGCCACCCCCGGCGAGCAGTACTTC.